These 15 T cell receptor beta chains originate from one sample sequenced in a study of human T cells and chemical hapten exposure (dated by TCRdb to the early 2020s). Libraries were made using RACE. Sequencing was performed on a NextSeq 500. In-frame beta chains were kept once TCRdb had trimmed the public reads at Q25 with fastp and called clones with MiXCR. Each record represents a unique CDR3 protein, reported with the most common genes and DNA among its rows. The sample includes some 350,000 distinct CDR3 sequences, with roughly 6.3% observed a single time. The ten most abundant clones make up approximately 5.4% of the sample. The time point label, read with the paper, signifies: patch test 2, 6 weeks after DPC sensitization. What the treatment or condition label conveys for this sample: therapeutic diphenylcyclopropenone sensitization with weekly scalp DPC. Source: whole blood, taken in connection with sensitization to the hapten diphenylcyclopropenone (DPC). The receptors were sampled from a woman in her late teens or twenties with alopecia areata. Some clones in this sample may be carry-over from other donors' samples.

This clonotype was seen at least ten times. The genes are TRBV4-1 and TRBJ1-4; D is undetermined. CDR3 length: 13 amino acids. The germline V gene encodes CDR1 MGHRA and CDR2 YSYEKL. Trimming took off 5 bases at V and 5 bases at J, with 9 bases between the two ends. Here the CDR3 DNA reads TGCGCCAGCAGCTTGGTCATGAATGAAAAACTGTTTTTT. Translated: CASSLVMNEKLFF.

The gene calls are TRBV18 and TRBJ2-6; 7 bases agree with TRBD1. V dropped 4 bases and J dropped 0; count of bases not matched to a gene: 12. Germline V gene lookup returns CDR1 KGHSH and CDR2 LQKENI. There are 19 residues in the CDR3. As DNA, the CDR3 is TGTGCCAGCTCACTGCGACAGGGTACACCCTACTCTGGGGCCAACGTCCTGACTTTC. It translates to CASSLRQGTPYSGANVLTF.

The chain is built from TRBV10-3 and TRBJ2-1; 7 nucleotides line up with TRBD2. The CDR3 covers 14 residues. Trimming removed 8 bases from V and 4 bases from J; junction bases left unmatched: 8. Germline CDR1 is ENHRY and CDR2 is SYGVKD. CDR3: CAIGSGVPYNEQFF. Written as DNA, the CDR3 is TGTGCCATCGGGAGCGGGGTACCTTACAATGAGCAGTTCTTC.

V usage is TRBV6-2 or TRBV6-3 and J usage is TRBJ2-1; D is undetermined. The CDR3 is 12 residues long. V shed 2 bases and J shed 10 bases, with 9 bases lying between them. Germline lookup yields CDR1 MNHEY and CDR2 SVGEGT. CDR3 sequence reads: CASSYGVGEQFF. The CDR3 region has the DNA TGTGCCAGCAGTTACGGGGTCGGAGAGCAGTTCTTC.

The table lists this clonotype with many counts. This chain links TRBV12-3 or TRBV12-4 with TRBJ1-4; D gene ambiguous. V lost 2 bases to trimming and J lost 11 bases, with 12 bases between them. This CDR3 region has 13 residues. The CDR3 is CASSLWRAGKLFF. CDR3 coding DNA: TGTGCCAGCAGTTTATGGAGGGCCGGGAAACTGTTTTTT.

This clonotype was picked up many times. The rearrangement joins TRBV14 to TRBJ2-1, with D uncertain. Germline values: CDR1 SGHDN, CDR2 FVKESK. The germline V and J ends were trimmed by 1 base and 10 bases, with 8 bases remaining between them. The CDR3 has 12 amino acids. CDR3 sequence (DNA): TGTGCCAGCAGCCAAGGGACCCTCGAGCAGTTCTTC. It translates to CASSQGTLEQFF.

This clonotype came up many times. V gene TRBV20-1 combines with J gene TRBJ1-2; D is uncertain. Looked up from germline, CDR1 is DFQATT and CDR2 is SNEGSKA (reference sequence). V was trimmed by 7 bases and J by 0 bases, leaving 9 bases between them. This CDR3 is 12 amino acids long. CDR3 protein: CSVPNPNYGYTF. CDR3 DNA: TGCAGTGTGCCGAACCCTAACTATGGCTACACCTTC.

This chain connects TRBV7-9 to TRBJ2-3, with 7 bases identical to TRBD1. Germline-derived CDR1 and CDR2 are SEHNR and FQNEAQ (reference sequence). V trimming: 4 bases; J trimming: 6 bases; junction bases outside the gene matches: 7. The CDR3 has 14 residues. CDR3 in amino acids: CASSSGPQGDTQYF. The CDR3 DNA is TGTGCCAGCAGCTCGGGACCACAGGGGGATACGCAGTATTTT.

This clonotype was seen only a few times. The chain has TRBV3-1 and TRBJ2-7; TRBD1 might be the D (5 bases). The CDR3 sequence is 13 residues long. Germline V gene sequence: CDR1 LGHDT, CDR2 YNNKEL (reference sequence). With 1 base removed from V and 3 bases from J, the gap between germline ends came to 7 bases. The CDR3 spells CASSQGGYYEQYF. The CDR3, as DNA: TGTGCCAGCAGCCAAGGGGGCTACTACGAGCAGTACTTC.

This clonotype came up many times. The V and J genes are TRBV6-5 and TRBJ1-1, with a tentative D call TRBD1 (5 bases). V dropped 4 bases and J dropped 1 base, with 13 bases sitting between them. The CDR3 is 15 amino acids. From germline, CDR1 is MNHEY and CDR2 SVGAGI. This chain's CDR3 is CASSSPAGTNTEAFF. The CDR3 nucleotides are TGTGCCAGCAGTTCCCCGGCAGGGACGAACACTGAAGCTTTCTTT.

For this clonotype: A much more abundant neighbour one base away suggests this may be a read error. The rearrangement joins TRBV5-1 to TRBJ1-6, with D unclear. From germline, CDR1 is SGHRS and CDR2 YFSETQ. This CDR3 is 12 amino acids long. CDR3 bases: TGCGCCAGCAGCTTGGTCGGTTCACCCCTCTACTTT. Translation gives CASSLVGSPLYF.

This clonotype has just a few counts. A much larger clone lies one base from this, so it may be a read error. The chain is built from TRBV28 and TRBJ1-5; D remains ambiguous. The CDR3 sequence is 15 residues long. Germline loops: CDR1 MDHEN, CDR2 SYDVKM. V was cut by 2 bases and J by 0 bases, with 8 bases left in between. The CDR3 is CASSLIRNSNQPQHF. Here the CDR3 DNA reads TGTGCCAGCAGTTTAATCAGAAATAGCAATCAGCCCCAGCATTTT.

The V call is TRBV6-1, the J call TRBJ2-3; TRBD2 aligns across 15 bases. Germline V gene data show CDR1 as MNHNS and CDR2 as SASEGT. The CDR3 is made up of 19 amino acids. Unmatched junction bases numbered 14, after V lost 4 bases and J lost 6 bases. CDR3 amino acids: CASSAGLAGGLRSNDTQYF. CDR3 coding DNA: TGTGCCAGCAGTGCTGGACTAGCGGGGGGGCTAAGGTCAAATGATACGCAGTATTTT.

The J gene is TRBJ2-3, the V gene TRBV4-3, with a weak D call TRBD2 (6 bases). CDR3 size: 15 residues. V shed 4 bases and J shed 0 bases, with 11 bases lying between them. Germline-derived CDR1 and CDR2 are LGHNA and YSLEER. The CDR3 spells CASSPIAASTDTQYF. The CDR3, as DNA: TGCGCCAGCAGCCCGATAGCGGCTAGCACAGATACGCAGTATTTT.

This chain links TRBV7-2 with TRBJ1-5; D ambiguous. V was trimmed by 4 bases and J by 3 bases, leaving 13 bases between them. Germline V gives CDR1 SGHTA, CDR2 FQGNSA. This CDR3 has 15 residues. Written as DNA, the CDR3 is TGTGCCAGCAGCTCAATTCGGGGATCCAATCAGCCCCAGCATTTT. Its protein product is CASSSIRGSNQPQHF.